What follows is one T cell receptor beta chain and its context. The antigen remains undetermined. This sample is part of a study of lymphopenia after photon versus proton radiotherapy. General study results and limits: Relative stability marked proton patients; photon patients lost diversity and naive cells.

The assay was immunoSEQ multiplex PCR, and TCRdb's table has in-frame clones only and misses some. The sample yields 20,000 to 25,000 clones, 84% seen once. Here the sequenced sample was peripheral blood, taken from a patient treated with photon-based radiotherapy. This sequence was found in a man aged 35 to 55 with gastric cancer.

DNA of the CDR3: TGTGCCTGGAGTTCCGGACTAGCGGGGGGCCCGGGGGAGCTGTTTTTT. It translates to CAWSSGLAGGPGELFF. This chain connects TRBV30 to TRBJ2-2; 14 nucleotides match TRBD2. In germline, CDR1 is GTSNPN, CDR2 SVGIG (reference sequence). V gave up 2 bases and J gave up 8 bases; unmatched junction bases: 7. The CDR3 loop spans 16 amino acids.